This T cell receptor (beta chain) was documented in a study of T cells in Graves' hyperthyroidism and ophthalmopathy. The germline V gene encodes CDR1 MNHEY and CDR2 SVGEGT. This CDR3 is 17 amino acids long. V dropped 2 bases and J dropped 0 bases, with 16 bases sitting between them. Researchers amplified the TCR beta CDR3 regions from RNA transcripts. RT-PCR in the first round (using the HTBI primer set) targeted the TCR CDR3. TCRdb analysed the multiplex PCR reads with MiXCR anew, one entry per CDR3 protein. Among under 550,000 distinct CDR3 sequences, 15% to 20% were seen once, and the ten largest hold less than 55%. This clonotype has a handful of counts.

The chain uses TRBV6-2 or TRBV6-3 and TRBJ1-1; D is uncertain. The sequenced material came from blood. The TCR was taken from a man aged 35 to 55 with Graves' ophthalmopathy. This CDR3 is CASSYGPPGFMNTEAFF. Written as DNA, the CDR3 is TGTGCCAGCAGTTACGGTCCGCCGGGGTTCATGAACACTGAAGCTTTCTTT.